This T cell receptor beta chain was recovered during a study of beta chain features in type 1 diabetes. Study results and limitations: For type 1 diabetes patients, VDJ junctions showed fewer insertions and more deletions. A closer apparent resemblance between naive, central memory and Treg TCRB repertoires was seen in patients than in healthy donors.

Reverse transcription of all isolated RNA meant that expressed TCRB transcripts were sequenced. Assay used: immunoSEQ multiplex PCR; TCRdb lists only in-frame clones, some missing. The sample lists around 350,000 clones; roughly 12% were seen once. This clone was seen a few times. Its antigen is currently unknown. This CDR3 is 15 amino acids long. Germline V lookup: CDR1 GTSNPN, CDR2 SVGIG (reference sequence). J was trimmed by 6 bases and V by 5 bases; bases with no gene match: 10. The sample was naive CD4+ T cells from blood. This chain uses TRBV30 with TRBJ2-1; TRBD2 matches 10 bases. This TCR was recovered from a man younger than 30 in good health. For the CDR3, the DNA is TGTGCCTGGGGAGACCTGGGACTAGCGATCAATGAGCAGTTCTTC. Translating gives CAWGDLGLAINEQFF.